Listed here are 26 T cell receptor beta chains from one sample, sequenced in a study of control samples from healthy donors and cancer patients. Some clones are missing from TCRdb's copy, which holds only in-frame ones; the method was immunoSEQ multiplex PCR. Counted here are around 180,000 clones, about 91% occurring once; the ten biggest clones make up approximately 2%. Sequencing input: blood. The receptor source for this set is a woman aged 40 to 50 in good health.

The rearrangement uses TRBV24-1 and TRBJ1-1; D not certain. Between the trimmed V and J ends, which lost 2 bases and 1 base, there was a span of 10 bases. Germline V CDR1 and CDR2: KGHDR, SFDVKD. There are 15 residues in the CDR3. DNA of the CDR3: TGTGCCACCAGTGATTATGGGATGTCGAACACTGAAGCTTTCTTT. Its protein product is CATSDYGMSNTEAFF.

This sequence joins TRBV5-4 and TRBJ1-1, with D unclear. Per the germline V gene, CDR1 is SGHNT and CDR2 is YYREEE (reference sequence). V gave up 4 bases and J gave up 0 bases, with 7 bases separating them. CDR3 length: 13 amino acids. The CDR3 coding sequence is TGTGCCAGCAGCCAATATGTGAACACTGAAGCTTTCTTT. Translation gives CASSQYVNTEAFF.

The count of this clone is one. The J gene is TRBJ1-1, the V gene TRBV3-1 (or the pseudogene TRBV3-2); the D is unclear. The CDR3 length is 14 residues. Germline V gene data show CDR1 as LGHDT and CDR2 as YNNKEL (reference sequence). V was pared by 2 bases and J by 5 bases, with 12 bases between. This CDR3 is CASSQLLTGTEAFF. For the CDR3, the DNA is TGTGCCAGCAGCCAACTCCTCACGGGGACTGAAGCTTTCTTT.

The chain employs TRBV11-2 and TRBJ2-1, with D perhaps TRBD2 (6 bases). This CDR3 is built from 15 residues. The ends were cut back, 6 bases at V and 0 bases at J, with 12 bases in the middle. Germline V gives CDR1 SGHAT, CDR2 FQNNGV. The DNA of the CDR3 is TGTGCCAGCAGACTACCTAGCGTCTCCTACAATGAGCAGTTCTTC. This encodes CASRLPSVSYNEQFF.

J is TRBJ2-1 and V is TRBV4-1; 8 bases are a match to TRBD2. Germline lookup yields CDR1 MGHRA and CDR2 YSYEKL. This CDR3 spans 16 amino acids. V lost 1 base, J lost 0 bases, and 2 bases stayed unmatched. The CDR3 bases are TGCGCCAGCAGCCAAGCTGGACTAGCCTCCTACAATGAGCAGTTCTTC. Encoded protein: CASSQAGLASYNEQFF.

The V gene is TRBV19, the J gene TRBJ2-1; 12 nucleotides agree with TRBD2. V lost 4 bases, J lost 7 bases, and 5 bases stayed unmatched. The germline CDR1 and CDR2 sequences are LNHDA and SQIVND (reference sequence). This CDR3 has 15 amino acids. For the CDR3, the DNA is TGTGCCAGTAGTAGGACTAGCGGGGAACGTAATGAGCAGTTCTTC. Residues: CASSRTSGERNEQFF.

The chain links TRBV11-2 to TRBJ1-1, with D perhaps matching TRBD1 (5 bases). The CDR3 has 12 residues. Trimming cost V 5 bases and J 5 bases, with 9 bases left between them. Germline V gene data show CDR1 as SGHAT and CDR2 as FQNNGV. Here the CDR3 DNA reads TGTGCCAGCAGCGCAGACAGAACTGAAGCTTTCTTT. Translation gives CASSADRTEAFF.

The chain recombines TRBV7-2 with TRBJ1-3, with D maybe TRBD1 (5 bases). V was cut by 1 base and J by 0 bases, with 10 bases left in between. The CDR3 is 16 residues long. CDR1 and CDR2 from the germline V gene are SGHTA and FQGNSA. CDR3 amino acids: CASSLGAGNSGNTIYF. The CDR3 DNA follows: TGTGCCAGCAGCTTAGGGGCAGGGAACTCTGGAAACACCATATATTTT.

This sequence joins TRBV7-9 and TRBJ2-3; D gene uncertain. CDR3 length equals 13 residues. V was pared by 5 bases and J by 0 bases, with 6 bases between. CDR1 SEHNR and CDR2 FQNEAQ come from the germline V gene (reference sequence). CDR3 bases: TGTGCCAGCAGCCACGCTAGCACAGATACGCAGTATTTT. Encoded protein: CASSHASTDTQYF.

The chain joins TRBV5-4 to TRBJ2-3; D remains ambiguous. Germline-derived CDR1 and CDR2 are SGHNT and YYREEE (reference sequence). The CDR3 spans 13 residues. The V end lost 2 bases, the J end lost 2 bases, and 6 bases lay between the germline ends. CDR3 bases: TGTGCCAGCAGCTTAGAAATCACAGATACGCAGTATTTT. This gives the protein CASSLEITDTQYF.

The chain joins TRBV10-3 to TRBJ1-5, with D hard to call. V lost 4 bases to trimming and J lost 0 bases, with 4 bases between them. Germline CDR1 ENHRY, CDR2 SYGVKD. The CDR3 covers 13 residues. This chain's CDR3 is CAISGNSNQPQHF. The CDR3 DNA reads as TGTGCCATCAGTGGCAATAGCAATCAGCCCCAGCATTTT.

This chain connects TRBV9 to TRBJ1-1; no clear D gene. This CDR3 has 16 residues. Trimming shortened V by 6 bases and J by 1 base, and 19 bases separated the two germline ends. Germline V gene sequence: CDR1 SGDLS, CDR2 YYNGEE. The CDR3 region is CASTSGEVNRNTEAFF. CDR3 in DNA: TGTGCCAGCACCAGCGGGGAGGTCAACAGGAACACTGAAGCTTTCTTT.

V gene TRBV11-2 combines with J gene TRBJ1-1, with TRBD1 matching 9 bases. This CDR3 is 15 amino acids long. V lost 5 bases and J lost 4; bases outside the gene matches: 8. From germline, CDR1 is SGHAT and CDR2 FQNNGV. The CDR3 sequence: CASSTRTGEGTEAFF. In DNA form, the CDR3 reads TGTGCCAGCAGCACCCGGACAGGGGAGGGCACTGAAGCTTTCTTT.

The chain carries TRBV29-1 and TRBJ2-5, with D uncertain. Germline CDR1 is SQVTM and CDR2 is ANQGSEA. The germline V and J ends were trimmed by 6 bases and 3 bases, with 5 bases remaining between them. CDR3 length: 10 amino acids. The CDR3, as DNA: TGCAGCGTGGGGAAAGAGACCCAGTACTTC. It codes for CSVGKETQYF.

The CDR3 loop reads CASSTTGASRETQYF. The CDR3, as DNA: TGTGCCAGCAGTACTACAGGGGCATCACGGGAGACCCAGTACTTC. The chain combines TRBV6-5 with TRBJ2-5, with 7 bases fitting TRBD1. J lost 5 bases, V lost 5 bases, and 11 bases had no gene match. The length of the CDR3 is 15 residues. Germline V gives CDR1 MNHEY, CDR2 SVGAGI.

V gene TRBV2 combines with J gene TRBJ1-6; D might be TRBD1 (6 bases). The CDR3 sequence is 14 residues long. V lost 7 bases and J lost 9, with 16 bases in between. Germline values: CDR1 SNHLY, CDR2 FYNNEI. CDR3 loop: CASTPGRGGSPLHF. The CDR3, as DNA: TGTGCCAGCACCCCGGGCAGGGGAGGTTCACCCCTCCACTTT.

The chain employs TRBV19 and TRBJ2-1; D is unresolved. With 3 bases removed from V and 0 bases from J, the gap between germline ends came to 3 bases. From germline, CDR1 is LNHDA and CDR2 SQIVND (reference sequence). CDR3 length: 13 amino acids. CDR3 in DNA: TGTGCCAGTAGTATTAGCTCCTACAATGAGCAGTTCTTC. Translated: CASSISSYNEQFF.

The chain uses TRBV27 and TRBJ2-3; D might be TRBD2 (6 bases). V shed 4 bases and J shed 8 bases, with 25 bases lying between them. Per germline, CDR1 MNHEY and CDR2 SMNVEV (reference sequence). This CDR3 contains 17 residues. DNA for the CDR3: TGTGCCAGCAGTTCCTCGTCGGACTACGTCAGAGAGGGTACGCAGTATTTT. Translated, it gives CASSSSSDYVREGTQYF.

The chain couples TRBV19 to TRBJ2-3; 9 bases fit TRBD2. The germline V gene has CDR1 LNHDA and CDR2 SQIVND (reference sequence). CDR3 length: 15 residues. V trimming: 4 bases; J trimming: 0 bases; junction bases outside the gene matches: 2. The CDR3: CASSSGGGSTDTQYF. The CDR3 DNA reads as TGTGCCAGTAGTAGCGGGGGGGGGAGCACAGATACGCAGTATTTT.

The chain couples TRBV27 to TRBJ2-7, with D possibly being TRBD1 or TRBD2 (6 bases each). The V gene lost 3 bases and the J gene lost 2 bases, with 11 bases spanning the gap. The CDR3 totals 14 residues. Germline CDR1 MNHEY, CDR2 SMNVEV (reference sequence). The CDR3 sequence: CASSFNREAYEQYF. The CDR3 DNA sequence: TGTGCCAGCAGTTTTAACAGGGAGGCCTACGAGCAGTACTTC.

The genes are TRBV6-5 and TRBJ1-3; D might be TRBD1 (5 bases). This CDR3 contains 13 residues. Germline-derived CDR1 and CDR2 are MNHEY and SVGAGI. V was pared by 4 bases and J by 8 bases, with 12 bases between. The CDR3 here is CASSFYLGDTIYF. In DNA form, the CDR3 reads TGTGCCAGCAGTTTCTATCTGGGGGACACCATATATTTT.

The chain employs TRBV7-9 and TRBJ2-1; D remains ambiguous. There are 14 residues in the CDR3. Germline CDR1 SEHNR, CDR2 FQNEAQ (reference sequence). V lost 4 bases to trimming and J lost 9 bases, with 16 bases between them. CDR3 loop: CASSWVSLPSEQFF. The CDR3 bases are TGTGCCAGCAGCTGGGTCAGCTTGCCCAGTGAGCAGTTCTTC.

The chain combines TRBV5-4 with TRBJ2-5, with D maybe TRBD1 (6 bases). CDR1 and CDR2 (germline): SGHNT, YYREEE (reference sequence). V was shortened by 4 bases and J by 4 bases, with 17 bases between the two germline ends. This CDR3 is 15 amino acids long. CDR3: CASSPQYDRRETQYF. The CDR3 DNA is TGTGCCAGCAGCCCTCAATATGACAGGAGAGAGACCCAGTACTTC.

This chain connects TRBV4-1 to TRBJ2-7, with 9 positions matching TRBD1. Trimming cost V 3 bases and J 5 bases; bases outside gene matches: 5. Per germline, CDR1 MGHRA and CDR2 YSYEKL. This CDR3 contains 14 residues. The CDR3 nucleotides are TGCGCCAGCAGCCAGGGGACAGGGAGCCACGAGCAGTACTTC. Its translation: CASSQGTGSHEQYF.

This rearrangement joins TRBV29-1 to TRBJ1-1; weak D call: TRBD1 (5 bases). CDR1 is SQVTM, CDR2 ANQGSEA, per germline. The CDR3 runs to 15 residues. V was cut by 5 bases and J by 1 base, with 17 bases left in between. DNA for the CDR3: TGCAGCGTTCCGCCAGGAAGCGGGGGGAACACTGAAGCTTTCTTT. It translates to CSVPPGSGGNTEAFF. The variable domain in full, with the rest retrieved from reference TRBV29-1 and TRBJ1-1, is SAVISQKPSRDICQRGTSLTIQCQVDSQVTMMFWYRQQPGQSLTLIATANQGSEATYESGFVIDKFPISRPNLTFSTLTVSNMSPEDSSIYLCSVPPGSGGNTEAFFGQGTRLTVV.

The chain carries TRBV5-4 and TRBJ2-6; D possibly corresponds to TRBD1 (6 bases). This CDR3 has 15 residues. Trimming shortened V by 2 bases and J by 0 bases, and 6 bases separated the two germline ends. Germline lookup yields CDR1 SGHNT and CDR2 YYREEE (reference sequence). The CDR3 here is CASSLGGSGANVLTF. The CDR3, as DNA: TGTGCCAGCAGCTTAGGGGGCTCTGGGGCCAACGTCCTGACTTTC.